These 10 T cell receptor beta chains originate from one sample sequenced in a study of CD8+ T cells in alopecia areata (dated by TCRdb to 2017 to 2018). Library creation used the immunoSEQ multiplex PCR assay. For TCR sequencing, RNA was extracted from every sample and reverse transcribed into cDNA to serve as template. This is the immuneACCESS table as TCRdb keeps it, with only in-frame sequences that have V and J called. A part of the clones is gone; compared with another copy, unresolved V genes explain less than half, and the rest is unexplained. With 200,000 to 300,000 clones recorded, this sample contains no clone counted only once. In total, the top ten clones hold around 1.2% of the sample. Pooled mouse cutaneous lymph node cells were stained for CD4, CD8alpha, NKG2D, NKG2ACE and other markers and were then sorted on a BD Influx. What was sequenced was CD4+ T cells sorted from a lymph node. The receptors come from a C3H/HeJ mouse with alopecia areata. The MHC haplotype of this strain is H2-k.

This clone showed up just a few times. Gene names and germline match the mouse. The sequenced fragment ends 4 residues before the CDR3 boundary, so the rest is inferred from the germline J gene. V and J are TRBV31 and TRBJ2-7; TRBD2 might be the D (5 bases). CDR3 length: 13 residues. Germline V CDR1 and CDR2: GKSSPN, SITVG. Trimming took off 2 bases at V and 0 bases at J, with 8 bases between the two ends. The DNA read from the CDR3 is TGTGCCTGGAGTTCTGGGATCTCCTAT. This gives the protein CAWSSGISY. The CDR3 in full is CAWSSGISYEQYF. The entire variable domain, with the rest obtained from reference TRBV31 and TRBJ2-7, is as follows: AQTIHQWPVAEIKAVGSPLSLGCTIKGKSSPNLYWYWQATGGTLQQLFYSITVGQVESVVQLNLSASRPKDDQFILSTEKLLLSHSGFYLCAWSSGISYEQYFGPGTRLTVL.

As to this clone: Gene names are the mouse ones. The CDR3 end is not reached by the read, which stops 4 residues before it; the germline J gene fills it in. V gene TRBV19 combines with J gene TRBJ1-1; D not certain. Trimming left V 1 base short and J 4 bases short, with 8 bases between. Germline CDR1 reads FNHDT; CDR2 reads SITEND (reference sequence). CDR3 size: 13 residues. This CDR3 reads CASSIPRPTEVFF. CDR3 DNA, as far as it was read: TGTGCCAGCAGTATACCCAGGCCCACA.

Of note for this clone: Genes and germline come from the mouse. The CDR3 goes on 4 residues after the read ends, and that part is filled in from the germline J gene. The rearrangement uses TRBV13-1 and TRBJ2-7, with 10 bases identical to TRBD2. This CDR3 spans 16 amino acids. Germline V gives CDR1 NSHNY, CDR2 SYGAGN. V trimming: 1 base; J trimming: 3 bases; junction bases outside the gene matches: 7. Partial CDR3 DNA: TGTGCCAGCAGTGATTCTCGACTGGGGGGCTACTAT. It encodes CASSDSRLGGYY. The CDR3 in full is CASSDSRLGGYYEQYF.

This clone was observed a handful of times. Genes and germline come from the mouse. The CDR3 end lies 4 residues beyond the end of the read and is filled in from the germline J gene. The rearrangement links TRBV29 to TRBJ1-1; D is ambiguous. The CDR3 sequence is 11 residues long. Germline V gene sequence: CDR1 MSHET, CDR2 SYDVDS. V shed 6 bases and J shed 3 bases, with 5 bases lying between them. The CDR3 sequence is CASSQDTEVFF. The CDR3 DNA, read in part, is TGTGCTAGCAGCCAGGACACA.

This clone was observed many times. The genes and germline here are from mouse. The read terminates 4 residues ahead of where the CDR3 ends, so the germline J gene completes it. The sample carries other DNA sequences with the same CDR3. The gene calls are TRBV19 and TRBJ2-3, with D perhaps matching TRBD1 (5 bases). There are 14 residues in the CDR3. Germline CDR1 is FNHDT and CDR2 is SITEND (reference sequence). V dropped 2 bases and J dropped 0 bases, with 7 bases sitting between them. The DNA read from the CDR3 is TGTGCCAGCAGTATTCCAGGGAGTGCAGAA. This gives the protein CASSIPGSAE. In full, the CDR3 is CASSIPGSAETLYF.

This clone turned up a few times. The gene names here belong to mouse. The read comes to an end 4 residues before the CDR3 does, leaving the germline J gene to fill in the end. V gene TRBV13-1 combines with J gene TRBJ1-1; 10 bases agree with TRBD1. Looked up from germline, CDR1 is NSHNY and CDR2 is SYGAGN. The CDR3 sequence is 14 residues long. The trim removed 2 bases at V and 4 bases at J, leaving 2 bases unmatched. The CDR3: CASSEGQGITEVFF. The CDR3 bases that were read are TGTGCCAGCAGTGAGGGACAGGGGATCACA.

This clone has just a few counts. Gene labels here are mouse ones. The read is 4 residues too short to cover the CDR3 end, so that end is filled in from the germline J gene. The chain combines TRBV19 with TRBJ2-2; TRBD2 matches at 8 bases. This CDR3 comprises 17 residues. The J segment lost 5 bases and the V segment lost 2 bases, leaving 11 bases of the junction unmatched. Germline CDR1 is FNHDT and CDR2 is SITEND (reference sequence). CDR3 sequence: CASSMRDLGGGTGQLYF. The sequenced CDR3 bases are TGTGCCAGCAGTATGCGGGACCTGGGGGGTGGGACCGGG.

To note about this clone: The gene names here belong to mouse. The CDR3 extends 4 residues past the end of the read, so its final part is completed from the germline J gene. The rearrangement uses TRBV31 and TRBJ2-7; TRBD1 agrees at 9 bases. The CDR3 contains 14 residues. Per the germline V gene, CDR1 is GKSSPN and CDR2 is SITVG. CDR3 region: CAWSRGTGRYEQYF. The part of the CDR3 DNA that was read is TGTGCCTGGAGTAGAGGGACAGGGCGTTAT.

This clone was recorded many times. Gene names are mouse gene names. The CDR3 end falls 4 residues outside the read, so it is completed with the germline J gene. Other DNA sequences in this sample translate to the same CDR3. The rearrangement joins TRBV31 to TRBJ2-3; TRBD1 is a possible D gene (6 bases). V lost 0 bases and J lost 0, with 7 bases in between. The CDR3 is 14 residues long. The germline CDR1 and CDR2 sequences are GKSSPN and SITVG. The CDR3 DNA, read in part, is TGTGCCTGGAGTCTAGGGGGTAGTGCAGAA. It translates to CAWSLGGSAE. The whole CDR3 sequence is CAWSLGGSAETLYF.

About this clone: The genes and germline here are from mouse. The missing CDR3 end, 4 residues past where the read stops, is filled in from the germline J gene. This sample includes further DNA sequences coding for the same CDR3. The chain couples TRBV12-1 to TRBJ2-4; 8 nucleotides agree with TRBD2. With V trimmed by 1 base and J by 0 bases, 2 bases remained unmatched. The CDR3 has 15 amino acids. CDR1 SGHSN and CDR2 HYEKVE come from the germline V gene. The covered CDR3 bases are TGTGCCAGCTCTCTATCTGGGGGGAGTCAAAAC. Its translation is CASSLSGGSQN. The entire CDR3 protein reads CASSLSGGSQNTLYF.